This TCR beta chain was sequenced during a study of blood T cell repertoires in COVID-19. Authors' data handling: Reference gene primer amplification gave nucleated cell count estimates. Using immunoSEQ multiplex PCR, the repertoire was profiled, and TCRdb retains in-frame clones only, with some absent. That table furnishes V, J and clone size, whereas the DNA furnished D and trimming. The data hold approximately 250,000 clones, with over 70% observed a single time. V was shortened by 0 bases and J by 7 bases, with 13 bases between the two germline ends. CDR3 length: 16 residues. CDR1 and CDR2 (germline): LGHNA, YSLEER.

The chain links TRBV4-3 to TRBJ1-6; D is ambiguous. The TCR was taken from a human donor in a cohort sampled during active COVID-19. The material sequenced was peripheral blood. CDR3 amino acids: CASSQDSRGLNSPLHF. The CDR3 nucleotides read TGCGCCAGCAGCCAAGATTCACGGGGTTTGAATTCACCCCTCCACTTT.